These 27 T cell receptor beta chains share one sample of origin, sequenced in a study of spatial heterogeneity in lung cancer (dated by TCRdb to about 2019). The method was 5' RACE. These reads were obtained on a NextSeq 500. The public reads were quality trimmed at Q25 with fastp and then assembled into clones with MiXCR by TCRdb, keeping productive beta chains. Under each unique CDR3 protein, matching rows form one entry showing the most common genes and DNA. The sample data list over 9,500 distinct CDR3 sequences, and less than 4.5% of these were observed just once. Under 60% of the sample is held by the ten biggest clonotypes. The time point label on this specimen signifies: sample taken at primary tumor resection. TCR sequencing used whole RNA extracted from tumor and nontumor lung tissue, or from cryopreserved PBMC samples, without cell sorting. Sample: PBMCs, taken at surgery. The receptor source for this set is a female donor with early-stage non-small cell lung cancer.

Details on this clonotype: With the library built for alpha chains, this beta chain is off target and its frequency is not meaningful. This rearrangement joins TRBV5-6 to TRBJ2-1; TRBD2 might be the D (6 bases). Looked up from germline, CDR1 is SGHDT and CDR2 is YYEEEE. The CDR3 length is 14 residues. Trimming cost V 2 bases and J 8 bases, with 14 bases left between them. The CDR3: CASSFQRAGDEQFF. The CDR3 DNA follows: TGTGCCAGCAGCTTCCAGCGGGCGGGCGATGAGCAGTTCTTC.

This clonotype showed up many times. Little can be read into the size of this beta chain, an off-target read in a library designed for alpha chains. V usage is TRBV5-1 and J usage is TRBJ1-1; 7 bases are shared with TRBD1. The CDR3 has 14 amino acids. Germline V gene data show CDR1 as SGHRS and CDR2 as YFSETQ. V was clipped by 4 bases and J by 3 bases; unmatched bases: 6. The CDR3 region has the DNA TGCGCCAGCAGCGAACAGGGGATTGACACTGAAGCTTTCTTT. This codes for CASSEQGIDTEAFF.

This clonotype was counted many times. The library was designed around alpha chains, so this beta chain is a stray read whose abundance carries little weight. This rearrangement joins TRBV9 to TRBJ2-1; the D gene could be TRBD1 or TRBD2 (6 bases each). The CDR3 consists of 15 residues. V was cut by 0 bases and J by 4 bases, with 11 bases left in between. The germline V gene has CDR1 SGDLS and CDR2 YYNGEE. The CDR3 coding sequence is TGTGCCAGCAGCGTAGACGGGGGCCAATACAATGAGCAGTTCTTC. Translating it yields CASSVDGGQYNEQFF.

Ten or more counts support this clonotype. The library was built for alpha chains, so this beta chain is an off-target read and its size means little. This sequence joins TRBV7-2 and TRBJ2-5; D might be TRBD1 (5 bases). CDR3 length: 15 residues. CDR1 is SGHTA, CDR2 FQGNSA, per germline. V lost 1 base and J lost 1, with 10 bases in between. The CDR3 sequence is CASSLGQLLQETQYF. The CDR3 DNA reads as TGTGCCAGCAGCTTAGGACAGCTTCTCCAAGAGACCCAGTACTTC.

The sample holds many counts of this clonotype. The library was built for alpha chains, so this beta chain is an off-target read and its size means little. The chain is built from TRBV7-2 and TRBJ2-2, with D possibly being TRBD1 (7 bases). Between the trimmed V and J ends, which lost 2 bases and 7 bases, there was a span of 14 bases. This CDR3 spans 15 amino acids. CDR1 SGHTA and CDR2 FQGNSA come from the germline V gene. The CDR3 bases are TGTGCCAGCAGCTTAAGACAGGGCGGGATCGGGGAGCTGTTTTTT. Amino acids: CASSLRQGGIGELFF. The full variable domain, with the rest looked up from reference TRBV7-2 and TRBJ2-2, is GAGVSQSPSNKVTEKGKDVELRCDPISGHTALYWYRQSLGQGLEFLIYFQGNSAPDKSGLPSDRFSAERTGGSVSTLTIQRTQQEDSAVYLCASSLRQGGIGELFFGEGSRLTVL.

This clonotype was seen repeatedly, ten times or more. In a library made to pick up alpha chains, this beta chain is a stray read with a size that means little. This chain joins TRBV28 and TRBJ2-2; possible D gene TRBD1, 6 bases. Per the germline V gene, CDR1 is MDHEN and CDR2 is SYDVKM. The CDR3 loop spans 15 amino acids. Trimming cost V 5 bases and J 2 bases, with 12 bases left between them. The CDR3 DNA is TGTGCCAGCAGTAGCCGGGACATTAACACCGGGGAGCTGTTTTTT. Residues: CASSSRDINTGELFF.

This clonotype was picked up many times. This beta chain lies outside the target of a library built for alpha chains; its clone size means little. The chain employs TRBV20-1 and TRBJ1-1; the D is unclear. Germline V gene lookup returns CDR1 DFQATT and CDR2 SNEGSKA (reference sequence). The CDR3 consists of 12 residues. Trimming shortened V by 4 bases and J by 2 bases, and 8 bases separated the two germline ends. The CDR3 here is CSAKAANTEAFF. The CDR3, as DNA: TGCAGTGCTAAGGCAGCCAACACTGAAGCTTTCTTT.

This clonotype has ten or more counts. This beta chain appears as a stray read in a library generated for alpha chains; its size is not informative. The CDR3 DNA follows: TGTGCCAGCAGCTTAGATAGCGGCTACTACGAGCAGTACTTC. Its translation is CASSLDSGYYEQYF. The V and J genes are TRBV7-2 and TRBJ2-7; tentative D call: TRBD2 (6 bases). This CDR3 region has 14 residues. Per germline, CDR1 SGHTA and CDR2 FQGNSA. Trimming removed 1 base from V and 3 bases from J, with 10 bases in between.

In regard to this clonotype: Being off target in a library aimed at alpha chains, this beta chain has a size of little meaning. V is TRBV11-1 and J is TRBJ2-3; D gene uncertain. CDR1 and CDR2 (germline): SGHAT, FQDESV (reference sequence). The V and J ends lost 1 base and 3 bases respectively, with 11 bases between them. CDR3 length equals 15 residues. CDR3 loop: CASSLDGVGTDTQYF. CDR3 coding DNA: TGTGCCAGCAGCTTAGATGGTGTGGGAACAGATACGCAGTATTTT.

The table lists this clonotype with many counts. Because this beta chain is a stray read in a library intended to capture alpha chains, its abundance should not be given much weight. This rearrangement joins TRBV20-1 to TRBJ2-5; TRBD2 aligns across 9 bases. Trimming at V came to 3 bases and at J to 5 bases, leaving 1 base not matched to a gene. Germline-derived CDR1 and CDR2 are DFQATT and SNEGSKA (reference sequence). The CDR3 has 12 amino acids. CDR3 in amino acids: CSASTSGETQYF. Written as DNA, the CDR3 is TGCAGTGCTAGCACTAGCGGGGAGACCCAGTACTTC.

The sample holds many counts of this clonotype. The library was prepared for alpha chains; this beta chain is a stray read, so its frequency means little. The chain joins TRBV5-6 to TRBJ2-1; 8 nucleotides align to TRBD1. Losses at the gene ends were 6 bases for V and 6 bases for J; bases not matched to a gene: 5. CDR3 length: 13 amino acids. CDR1 is SGHDT, CDR2 YYEEEE, per germline. CDR3 loop: CASNRDRFNEQFF. The CDR3 nucleotides are TGTGCCAGCAACCGGGACAGGTTCAATGAGCAGTTCTTC.

This clonotype was observed many times. Little can be read into the size of this beta chain, an off-target read in a library designed for alpha chains. The chain uses TRBV5-1 and TRBJ2-5; no clear D gene. In germline, CDR1 is SGHRS, CDR2 YFSETQ. V was cut by 1 base and J by 5 bases, with 12 bases left in between. The CDR3 has 14 residues. This CDR3 is CASSLPTLGETQYF. CDR3 sequence (DNA): TGCGCCAGCAGCTTGCCGACCCTGGGGGAGACCCAGTACTTC.

This clonotype was counted ten times or more. This beta chain is a stray sequence in a library constructed for alpha chains; its clone size is not meaningful. The DNA of the CDR3 is TGTGCCAGCAGCTTAGAGAGAGAAAAACTGTTTTTT. Translating it yields CASSLEREKLFF. V usage is TRBV7-9 and J usage is TRBJ1-4, with D hard to call. CDR1 is SEHNR, CDR2 FQNEAQ, per germline (reference sequence). The CDR3 has 12 residues. V was clipped by 1 base and J by 8 bases, with 5 bases between them. The whole variable domain, remainder taken from reference TRBV7-9 and TRBJ1-4, is DTGVSQNPRHKITKRGQNVTFRCDPISEHNRLYWYRQTLGQGPEFLTYFQNEAQLEKSRLLSDRFSAERPKGSFSTLEIQRTEQGDSAMYLCASSLEREKLFFGSGTQLSVL.

Ten or more counts support this clonotype. This beta chain is off target for a library built for alpha chains, so its abundance means little. The chain carries TRBV5-1 and TRBJ1-5, with 7 nucleotides matching TRBD1. Germline CDR1 is SGHRS and CDR2 is YFSETQ. The ends lost 0 bases at V and 5 bases at J; junction bases unmatched: 8. This CDR3 comprises 16 residues. DNA for the CDR3: TGCGCCAGCAGCTTGGACGGGTCAGGGGGACATCAGCCCCAGCATTTT. It encodes CASSLDGSGGHQPQHF.

This clonotype was observed many times. Because this beta chain is a stray read in a library intended to capture alpha chains, its abundance should not be given much weight. This chain links TRBV9 with TRBJ2-1; 11 positions agree with TRBD2. V was pared by 0 bases and J by 12 bases, with 5 bases of the junction left unmatched. The CDR3 is made up of 14 amino acids. Germline V gives CDR1 SGDLS, CDR2 YYNGEE. The CDR3: CASSVELAGDRQFF. DNA of the CDR3: TGTGCCAGCAGCGTAGAACTAGCGGGAGATCGGCAGTTCTTC.

This clonotype was detected ten times or more. In a library made to pick up alpha chains, this beta chain is a stray read with a size that means little. This chain links TRBV13 with TRBJ2-5, with D possibly called TRBD1 or TRBD2 (7 bases each). Germline V gene lookup returns CDR1 PRHDT and CDR2 FYEKMQ (reference sequence). With 3 bases removed from V and 1 base from J, the gap between germline ends came to 12 bases. The CDR3 runs to 15 residues. The DNA of the CDR3 is TGTGCCAGCAGCTTGGCGGGGGACAGCCAAGAGACCCAGTACTTC. Protein product: CASSLAGDSQETQYF.

Regarding this clonotype: Given a much more abundant clone one base away, this may be a read error. This beta chain represents an off-target read in a library built for alpha chains; its size is of limited meaning. V gene TRBV6-2 or TRBV6-3 combines with J gene TRBJ2-3; possible D gene TRBD1, 6 bases. Between the trimmed V and J ends, which lost 6 bases and 5 bases, there was a span of 21 bases. Per germline, CDR1 MNHEY and CDR2 SVGEGT. The CDR3 totals 16 residues. CDR3 sequence (DNA): TGTGCCAGCAGCCCCGCAGGGCAGGGGCGGGTAGATACGCAGTATTTT. Residues: CASSPAGQGRVDTQYF.

This clonotype is medium-sized by share. With the library built for alpha chains, this beta chain is off target and its frequency is not meaningful. V gene TRBV4-1 combines with J gene TRBJ2-7, with D perhaps matching TRBD1 or TRBD2 (5 bases each). CDR1 MGHRA and CDR2 YSYEKL come from the germline V gene. The length of the CDR3 is 16 residues. V was clipped by 4 bases and J by 0 bases, with 16 bases between them. The CDR3 region has the DNA TGCGCCAGCAGCCCAGGACCGGGACCAAGCTCCTACGAGCAGTACTTC. This encodes CASSPGPGPSSYEQYF.

This clonotype was seen a few times. With the library built for alpha chains, this beta chain is off target and its frequency is not meaningful. CDR3 in amino acids: CASSLAARGGLGSEQFF. The CDR3 DNA reads TGTGCCAGCAGCTTAGCCGCGCGGGGGGGCCTAGGGAGTGAGCAGTTCTTC. The chain is built from TRBV7-2 and TRBJ2-1; 9 bases map to TRBD2. CDR3 length: 17 amino acids. Germline assignment: CDR1 SGHTA and CDR2 FQGNSA. J lost 9 bases, V lost 0 bases, and 12 bases had no gene match.

This clonotype was counted ten times or more. Little can be read into the size of this beta chain, an off-target read in a library designed for alpha chains. The chain carries TRBV11-1 and TRBJ2-7, with 11 bases identical to TRBD1. The V gene end was trimmed by 3 bases and the J gene end by 1 base; junction bases not matched to a gene: 2. Germline V gene data show CDR1 as SGHAT and CDR2 as FQDESV (reference sequence). This CDR3 contains 15 residues. As DNA, the CDR3 is TGTGCCAGCAGCTTCGGACAGGGGGCGTCCTACGAGCAGTACTTC. Translation gives CASSFGQGASYEQYF. Complete variable domain (other parts from reference TRBV11-1 and TRBJ2-7): EAEVAQSPRYKITEKSQAVAFWCDPISGHATLYWYRQILGQGPELLVQFQDESVVDDSQLPKDRFSAERLKGVDSTLKIQPAELGDSAMYLCASSFGQGASYEQYFGPGTRLTVT.

In this sample, this clonotype turned up a few times. In a library made to pick up alpha chains, this beta chain is a stray read with a size that means little. The V gene is TRBV7-9, the J gene TRBJ2-3, with 11 bases matching TRBD2. Germline trimming cut 6 bases from V and 5 bases from J; bases unmatched to any gene: 7. The CDR3 is made up of 15 amino acids. CDR1 and CDR2 (germline): SEHNR, FQNEAQ (reference sequence). The CDR3 DNA reads as TGTGCCAGCAGAATACTAGCGGGAGCGATAGATACGCAGTATTTT. Translation: CASRILAGAIDTQYF.

Ten or more counts support this clonotype. This beta chain represents an off-target read in a library built for alpha chains; its size is of limited meaning. The chain is built from TRBV24-1 and TRBJ1-2; possibly TRBD1 for D (5 bases). The CDR3 contains 14 residues. CDR1 KGHDR and CDR2 SFDVKD come from the germline V gene. Deletions cut 3 bases from V and 9 bases from J, with 16 bases between. In DNA, the CDR3 is TGTGCCACCAGTGATCCCGGGAGGGACTCGAGCTACACCTTC. Translation: CATSDPGRDSSYTF.

This clonotype was counted at least ten times. A library prepared for alpha chains yielded this beta chain as an off-target read; its size is of little meaning. This rearrangement joins TRBV21-1 to TRBJ2-1; the DNA was not used to check the table's D call, TRBD1. TRBV21-1 is flagged as a pseudogene. CDR3 size: 16 residues. The CDR3 DNA is TGTGCCAGCAGGACGGGACAGACAACAACCTACAATGAGCAGTTCTTC. This encodes CASRTGQTTTYNEQFF.

In its sample, this clonotype was seen many times. The library was prepared for alpha chains; this beta chain is a stray read, so its frequency means little. In nucleotides, the CDR3 is TGCAGCGTTGAGGGTCCGGGACTAGCGGGAGGGTCGACCTACGAGCAGTACTTC. Translation: CSVEGPGLAGGSTYEQYF. The V gene is TRBV29-1, the J gene TRBJ2-7; 16 positions match TRBD2. This CDR3 spans 18 amino acids. With V trimmed by 3 bases and J by 2 bases, 10 bases remained unmatched. Germline values: CDR1 SQVTM, CDR2 ANQGSEA.

There are many counts of this clonotype. Found in a library prepared for alpha chains, this beta chain is an off-target read, and its abundance has little meaning. The chain links TRBV12-3 or TRBV12-4 to TRBJ2-1; TRBD2 aligns across 11 bases. This CDR3 contains 16 residues. J gave up 6 bases and V 6 bases, and 10 bases lay outside the gene matches. DNA for the CDR3: TGTGCCAGCAGGAAAAATAGCGGGGGGGCCTTCAATGAGCAGTTCTTC. It is translated as CASRKNSGGAFNEQFF.

This clonotype is judged large. For a library built for alpha chains, this beta chain is a stray read; little rests on its size. The rearrangement joins TRBV29-1 to TRBJ2-5; no firm D call. V dropped 2 bases and J dropped 1 base, with 14 bases sitting between them. This CDR3 comprises 15 residues. Germline V lookup: CDR1 SQVTM, CDR2 ANQGSEA. CDR3 region: CSVEPYIASQETQYF. CDR3 in DNA: TGCAGCGTTGAACCGTACATCGCTAGCCAAGAGACCCAGTACTTC.

Many counts were recorded for this clonotype. The library was designed around alpha chains, so this beta chain is a stray read whose abundance carries little weight. The gene calls are TRBV6-6 and TRBJ2-2; 11 nucleotides align to TRBD1. Germline lookup yields CDR1 MNHNY and CDR2 SVGAGI (reference sequence). The CDR3 length is 17 residues. Trimming took 5 bases from V and 5 from J; bases not matched to a gene: 10. CDR3 amino acids: CASSPPPGQGDTGELFF. In DNA, the CDR3 is TGTGCCAGCAGTCCCCCGCCGGGACAGGGGGATACCGGGGAGCTGTTTTTT.